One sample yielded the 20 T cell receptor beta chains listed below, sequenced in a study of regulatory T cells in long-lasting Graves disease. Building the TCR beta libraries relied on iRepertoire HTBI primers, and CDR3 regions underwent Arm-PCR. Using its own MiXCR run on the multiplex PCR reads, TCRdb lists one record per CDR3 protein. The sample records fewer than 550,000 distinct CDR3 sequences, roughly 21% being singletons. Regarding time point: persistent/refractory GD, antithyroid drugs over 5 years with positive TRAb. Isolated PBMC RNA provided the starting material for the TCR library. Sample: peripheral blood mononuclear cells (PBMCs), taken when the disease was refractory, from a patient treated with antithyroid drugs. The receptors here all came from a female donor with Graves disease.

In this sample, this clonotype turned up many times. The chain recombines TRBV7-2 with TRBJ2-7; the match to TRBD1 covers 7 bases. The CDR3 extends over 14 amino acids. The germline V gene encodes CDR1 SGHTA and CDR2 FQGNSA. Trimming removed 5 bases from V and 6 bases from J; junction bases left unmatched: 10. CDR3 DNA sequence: TGTGCCAGCAGCCTCTTGACAGGGCCCGGCGAGCAGTACTTC. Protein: CASSLLTGPGEQYF.

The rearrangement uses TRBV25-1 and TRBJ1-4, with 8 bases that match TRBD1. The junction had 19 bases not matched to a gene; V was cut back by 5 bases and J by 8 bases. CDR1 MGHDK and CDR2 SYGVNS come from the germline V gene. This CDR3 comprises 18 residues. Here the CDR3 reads CASSLTRWGPGTGEKLFF. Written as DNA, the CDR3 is TGTGCCAGCAGTCTAACAAGGTGGGGACCCGGGACAGGAGAAAAACTGTTTTTT.

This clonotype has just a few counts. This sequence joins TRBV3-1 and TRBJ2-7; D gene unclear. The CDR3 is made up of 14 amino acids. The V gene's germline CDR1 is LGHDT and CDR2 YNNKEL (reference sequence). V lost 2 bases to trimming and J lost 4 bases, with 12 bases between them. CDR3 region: CASSQLVTGYEQYF. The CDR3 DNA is TGTGCCAGCAGCCAATTGGTAACTGGTTACGAGCAGTACTTC.

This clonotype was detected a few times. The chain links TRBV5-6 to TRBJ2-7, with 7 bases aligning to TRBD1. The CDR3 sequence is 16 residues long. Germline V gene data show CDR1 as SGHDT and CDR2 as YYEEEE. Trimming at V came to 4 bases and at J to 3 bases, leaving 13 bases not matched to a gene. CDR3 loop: CASSPGQVQYLYEQYF. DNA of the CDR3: TGTGCCAGCAGCCCTGGACAGGTTCAATACCTCTACGAGCAGTACTTC.

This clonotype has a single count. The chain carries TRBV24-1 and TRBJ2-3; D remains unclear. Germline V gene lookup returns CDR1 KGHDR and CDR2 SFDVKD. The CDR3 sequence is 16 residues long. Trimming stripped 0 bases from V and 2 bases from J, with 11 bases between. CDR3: CATSDLVAADTDTQYF. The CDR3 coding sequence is TGTGCCACCAGTGATTTGGTCGCAGCCGACACAGATACGCAGTATTTT.

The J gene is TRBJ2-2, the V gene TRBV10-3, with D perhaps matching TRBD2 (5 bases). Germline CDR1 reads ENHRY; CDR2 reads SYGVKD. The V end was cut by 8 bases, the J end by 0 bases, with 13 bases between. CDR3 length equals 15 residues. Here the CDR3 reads CAIGLSGTNTGELFF. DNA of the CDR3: TGTGCCATCGGTTTGTCCGGGACGAACACCGGGGAGCTGTTTTTT.

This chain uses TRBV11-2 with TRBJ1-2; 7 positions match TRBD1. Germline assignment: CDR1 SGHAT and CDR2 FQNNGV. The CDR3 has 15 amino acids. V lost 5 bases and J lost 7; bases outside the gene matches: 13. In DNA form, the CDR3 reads TGTGCCAGCAGCCCGGAGGGGGACAGTCGCAGTGGCTACACCTTC. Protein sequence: CASSPEGDSRSGYTF.

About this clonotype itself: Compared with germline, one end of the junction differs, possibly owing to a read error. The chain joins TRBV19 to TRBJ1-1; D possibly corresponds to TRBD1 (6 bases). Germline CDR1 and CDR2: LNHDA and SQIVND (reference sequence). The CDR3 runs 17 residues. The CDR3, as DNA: TGTGCCAGTAGTATTCTGGGGGCAGGGGTCTTGAAGACTGAAGCTTTCTTT. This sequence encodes CASSILGAGVLKTEAFF.

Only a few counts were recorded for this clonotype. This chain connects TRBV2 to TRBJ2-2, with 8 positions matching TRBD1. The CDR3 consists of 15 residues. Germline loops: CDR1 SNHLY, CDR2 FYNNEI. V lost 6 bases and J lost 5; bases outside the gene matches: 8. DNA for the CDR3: TGTGCCAGCAGCCCCGACAGGGGACGAACCGGGGAGCTGTTTTTT. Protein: CASSPDRGRTGELFF.

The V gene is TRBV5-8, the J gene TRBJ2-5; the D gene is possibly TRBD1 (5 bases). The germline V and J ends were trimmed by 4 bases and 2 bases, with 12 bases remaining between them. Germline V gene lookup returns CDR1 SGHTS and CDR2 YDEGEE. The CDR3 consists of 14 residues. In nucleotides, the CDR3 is TGTGCCAGCAGCCTCCGACAGATTCAAGAGACCCAGTACTTC. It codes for CASSLRQIQETQYF. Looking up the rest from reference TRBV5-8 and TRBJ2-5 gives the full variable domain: EAGVTQSPTHLIKTRGQQATLRCSPISGHTSVYWYQQALGLGLQFLLWYDEGEERNRGNFPPRFSGRQFPNYSSELNVNALELEDSALYLCASSLRQIQETQYFGPGTRLLVL.

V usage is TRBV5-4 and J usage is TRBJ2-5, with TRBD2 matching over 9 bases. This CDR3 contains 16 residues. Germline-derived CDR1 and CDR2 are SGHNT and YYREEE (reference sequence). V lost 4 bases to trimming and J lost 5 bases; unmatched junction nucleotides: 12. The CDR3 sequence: CASSGKISGSSETQYF. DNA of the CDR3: TGTGCCAGCAGCGGAAAAATTAGCGGGAGCAGCGAGACCCAGTACTTC. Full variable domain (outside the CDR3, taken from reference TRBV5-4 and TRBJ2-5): ETGVTQSPTHLIKTRGQQVTLRCSSQSGHNTVSWYQQALGQGPQFIFQYYREEENGRGNFPPRFSGLQFPNYSSELNVNALELDDSALYLCASSGKISGSSETQYFGPGTRLLVL.

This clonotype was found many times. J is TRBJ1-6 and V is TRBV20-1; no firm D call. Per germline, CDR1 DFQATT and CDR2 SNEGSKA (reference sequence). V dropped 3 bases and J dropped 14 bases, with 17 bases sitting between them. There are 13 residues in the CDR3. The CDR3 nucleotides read TGCAGTGCTAGTCAGGCCAGCCCGAGGGCCCTCCACTTT. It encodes CSASQASPRALHF.

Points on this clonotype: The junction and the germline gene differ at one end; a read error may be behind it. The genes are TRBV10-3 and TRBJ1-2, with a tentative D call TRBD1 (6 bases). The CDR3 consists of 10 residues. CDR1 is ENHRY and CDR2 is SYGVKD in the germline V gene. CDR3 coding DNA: TGTGCCATCGCAGGGGATGGCTGCACCTTC. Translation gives CAIAGDGCTF.

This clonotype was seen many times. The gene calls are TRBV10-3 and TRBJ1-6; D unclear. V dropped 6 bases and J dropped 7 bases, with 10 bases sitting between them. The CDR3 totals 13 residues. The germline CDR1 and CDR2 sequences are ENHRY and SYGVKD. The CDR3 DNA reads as TGTGCCATCAGCGATACAAGGAATTCACCCCTCCACTTT. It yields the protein CAISDTRNSPLHF.

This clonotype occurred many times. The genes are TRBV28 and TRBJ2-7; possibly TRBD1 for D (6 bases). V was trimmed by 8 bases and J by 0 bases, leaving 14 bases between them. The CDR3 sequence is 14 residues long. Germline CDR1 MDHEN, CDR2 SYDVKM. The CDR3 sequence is CASQYRVFSYEQYF. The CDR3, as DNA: TGTGCCAGCCAGTACAGGGTTTTCTCCTACGAGCAGTACTTC.

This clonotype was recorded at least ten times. CDR3 coding DNA: TGTGCCAGCAGCTTCAGAGGGCTTCAGCCCCAGCATTTT. Translating it yields CASSFRGLQPQHF. This chain uses TRBV5-6 with TRBJ1-5; D remains ambiguous. The V gene lost 2 bases and the J gene lost 6 bases, with 9 bases spanning the gap. Germline loops: CDR1 SGHDT, CDR2 YYEEEE. The CDR3 is made up of 13 amino acids.

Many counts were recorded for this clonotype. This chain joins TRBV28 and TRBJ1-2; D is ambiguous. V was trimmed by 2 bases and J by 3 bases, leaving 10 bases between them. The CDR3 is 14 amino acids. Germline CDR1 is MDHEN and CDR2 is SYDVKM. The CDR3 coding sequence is TGTGCCAGCAGTTTAGGGCATGGGGACTATGGCTACACCTTC. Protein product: CASSLGHGDYGYTF.

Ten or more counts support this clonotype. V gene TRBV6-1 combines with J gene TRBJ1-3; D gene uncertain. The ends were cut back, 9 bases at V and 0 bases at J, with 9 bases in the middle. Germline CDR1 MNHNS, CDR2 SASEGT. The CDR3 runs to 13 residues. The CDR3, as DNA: TGTGCCAGTTTCCCCCGCTCTGGAAACACCATATATTTT. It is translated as CASFPRSGNTIYF.

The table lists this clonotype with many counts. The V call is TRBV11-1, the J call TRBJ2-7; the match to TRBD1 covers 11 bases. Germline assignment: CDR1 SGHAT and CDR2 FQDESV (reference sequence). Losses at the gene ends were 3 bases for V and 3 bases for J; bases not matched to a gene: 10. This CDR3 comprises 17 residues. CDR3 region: CASSFPRTGGDYYEQYF. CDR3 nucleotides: TGTGCCAGCAGCTTCCCGAGGACAGGGGGCGATTACTACGAGCAGTACTTC.

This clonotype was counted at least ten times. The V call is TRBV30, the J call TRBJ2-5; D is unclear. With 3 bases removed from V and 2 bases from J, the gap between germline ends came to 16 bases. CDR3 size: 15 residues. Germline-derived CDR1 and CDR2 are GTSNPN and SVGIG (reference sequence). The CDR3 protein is CAWRRPRRGQETQYF. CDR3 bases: TGTGCCTGGAGAAGACCTAGACGAGGTCAAGAGACCCAGTACTTC.